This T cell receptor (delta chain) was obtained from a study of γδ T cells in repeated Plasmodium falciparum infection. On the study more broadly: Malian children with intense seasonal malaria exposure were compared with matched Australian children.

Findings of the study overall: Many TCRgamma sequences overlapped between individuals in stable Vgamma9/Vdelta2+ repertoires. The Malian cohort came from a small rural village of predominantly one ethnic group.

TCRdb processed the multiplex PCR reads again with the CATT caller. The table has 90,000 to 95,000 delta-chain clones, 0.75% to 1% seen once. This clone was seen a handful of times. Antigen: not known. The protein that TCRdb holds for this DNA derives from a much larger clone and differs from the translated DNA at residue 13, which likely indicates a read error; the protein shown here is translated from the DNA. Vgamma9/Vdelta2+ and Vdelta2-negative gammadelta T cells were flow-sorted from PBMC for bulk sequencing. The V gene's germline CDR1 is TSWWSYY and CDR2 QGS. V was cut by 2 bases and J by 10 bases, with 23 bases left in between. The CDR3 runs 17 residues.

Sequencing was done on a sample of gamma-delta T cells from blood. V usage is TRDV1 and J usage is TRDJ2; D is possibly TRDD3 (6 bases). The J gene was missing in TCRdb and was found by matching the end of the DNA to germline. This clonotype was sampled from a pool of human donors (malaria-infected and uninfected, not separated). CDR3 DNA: TGTGCTCTTGGGGAATTTGATTGGGGGTCCTTGTCAGTACAACTCTTCTTT. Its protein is CALGEFDWGSLSVQLFF.